Presented here are 31 T cell receptor beta chains from one specimen sequenced in a study of human T cells and chemical hapten exposure. MiXCR was run by TCRdb on the RACE reads, yielding one entry per CDR3 protein. The table shows about 270,000 distinct CDR3 sequences, with around 7.7% occurring only once. Time point reported: pre-sensitization, week 0. Sample treatment: therapeutic diphenylcyclopropenone sensitization with weekly scalp DPC. This specimen was whole blood, taken in connection with sensitization to the hapten diphenylcyclopropenone (DPC). The receptors were gathered from a man between 18 and 29 years old with alopecia areata. Some clones in this sample may be carry-over from other donors' samples.

This clonotype has ten or more counts. This chain connects TRBV24-1 to TRBJ2-3, with TRBD2 identical over 7 bases. The J segment lost 5 bases and the V segment lost 1 base, leaving 8 bases of the junction unmatched. This CDR3 contains 16 residues. Germline CDR1 is KGHDR and CDR2 is SFDVKD. Written as DNA, the CDR3 is TGTGCCACCAGTGATTTAGGCGGGGGAAAGCGAGATACGCAGTATTTT. Translation: CATSDLGGGKRDTQYF.

The J gene is TRBJ1-5, the V gene TRBV18; no reliable D call. This CDR3 has 14 residues. CDR1 is KGHSH and CDR2 is LQKENI in the germline V gene. V lost 3 bases and J lost 5, with 11 bases in between. The CDR3 loop is CASSPEPGDQPQHF. The CDR3 bases are TGTGCCAGCTCACCCGAGCCAGGCGATCAGCCCCAGCATTTT.

This clonotype has just a few counts. The J gene is TRBJ2-3, the V gene TRBV20-1; possible D gene TRBD1, 6 bases. This CDR3 has 15 amino acids. Trimming took 3 bases from V and 1 from J, leaving 14 bases between them. CDR1 and CDR2 from the germline V gene are DFQATT and SNEGSKA (reference sequence). The DNA for the CDR3 is TGCAGTGCTAGGGGGGCCCAACGGGGCACAGATACGCAGTATTTT. This sequence encodes CSARGAQRGTDTQYF.

Concerning this clonotype itself: A much bigger clone sits one base away, suggesting this may be a read error. The V and J genes are TRBV20-1 and TRBJ1-2; D remains ambiguous. This CDR3 has 12 amino acids. V was clipped by 6 bases and J by 3 bases, with 11 bases between them. Germline CDR1 and CDR2: DFQATT and SNEGSKA (reference sequence). CDR3 sequence reads: CSATQDYYGYTF. The CDR3 nucleotides are TGCAGTGCGACCCAGGATTACTATGGCTACACCTTC.

This clonotype was counted many times. The rearrangement links TRBV9 to TRBJ1-6, with 9 positions matching TRBD1. This CDR3 has 17 amino acids. V lost 2 bases and J lost 0; bases outside the gene matches: 3. Germline CDR1 SGDLS, CDR2 YYNGEE. As DNA, the CDR3 is TGTGCCAGCAGCGTGGGGACAGGGTACTCCTATAATTCACCCCTCCACTTT. Translation: CASSVGTGYSYNSPLHF.

This clonotype was detected many times. The CDR3 spells CASSTYYSGTGGKTQYF. CDR3 sequence (DNA): TGTGCCAGCAGTACTTACTATTCCGGGACAGGCGGTAAGACCCAGTACTTC. The rearrangement uses TRBV28 and TRBJ2-5; 8 bases map to TRBD1. The germline V gene encodes CDR1 MDHEN and CDR2 SYDVKM. CDR3 size: 17 residues. V shed 5 bases and J 6 bases; nucleotides not matched to a gene: 17. The full variable domain, in which reference TRBV28 and TRBJ2-5 provide the parts outside the CDR3, is DVKVTQSSRYLVKRTGEKVFLECVQDMDHENMFWYRQDPGLGLRLIYFSYDVKMKEKGDIPEGYSVSREKKERFSLILESASTNQTSMYLCASSTYYSGTGGKTQYFGPGTRLLVL.

The rearrangement uses TRBV4-1 and TRBJ2-7; a possible D gene is TRBD2 (6 bases). Germline values: CDR1 MGHRA, CDR2 YSYEKL. The CDR3 consists of 16 residues. V lost 3 bases, J lost 7 bases, and 22 bases lay in between. This chain's CDR3 is CASSHPGRGRRREQYF. The DNA of the CDR3 is TGCGCCAGCAGCCATCCGGGACGAGGGAGGAGGCGTGAGCAGTACTTC.

A few counts support this clonotype. The chain has TRBV27 and TRBJ1-1; TRBD1 might be the D (5 bases). The CDR3 is 15 amino acids. CDR1 MNHEY and CDR2 SMNVEV come from the germline V gene (reference sequence). V was shortened by 1 base and J by 7 bases, with 16 bases between the two germline ends. The CDR3 DNA follows: TGTGCCAGCAGTTTATTTCTGGGGGGAGCGGGTGAAGCTTTCTTT. Its translation: CASSLFLGGAGEAFF.

The V gene is TRBV2, the J gene TRBJ1-3; no definite D call. V shed 6 bases and J shed 4 bases, with 10 bases lying between them. This CDR3 region has 13 residues. The germline V gene has CDR1 SNHLY and CDR2 FYNNEI. The CDR3 region has the DNA TGTGCCAGCAGAGCCGACGGAGGAAACACCATATATTTT. Its translation is CASRADGGNTIYF.

This clonotype came up many times. The chain has TRBV10-2 and TRBJ2-5; 7 nucleotides agree with TRBD1. The trim removed 5 bases at V and 4 bases at J, leaving 10 bases unmatched. Germline values: CDR1 WSHSY, CDR2 SAAADI. This CDR3 spans 15 amino acids. The CDR3 DNA is TGCGCCAGCAGTATGGAGGACAGGAGAGTAGAGACCCAGTACTTC. It is translated as CASSMEDRRVETQYF.

At least ten counts were recorded for this clonotype. The rearrangement joins TRBV7-6 to TRBJ1-5; D remains ambiguous. V gave up 2 bases and J gave up 0 bases, with 11 bases separating them. This CDR3 comprises 16 residues. Germline V gene lookup returns CDR1 SGHVS and CDR2 FNYEAQ. The CDR3 loop is CASSLRSGYSNQPQHF. DNA of the CDR3: TGTGCCAGCAGCTTACGGTCGGGGTATAGCAATCAGCCCCAGCATTTT.

The V call is TRBV24-1, the J call TRBJ2-7; D uncertain. CDR1 KGHDR and CDR2 SFDVKD come from the germline V gene. The CDR3 spans 13 residues. Trimming removed 1 base from V and 5 bases from J, with 8 bases in between. CDR3 DNA: TGTGCCACCAGTGATTTAGGAAGGAACGAGCAGTACTTC. Protein: CATSDLGRNEQYF.

The CDR3 DNA sequence: TGTGCCAGCTCACCCCAGGGAATAGAGCAGCCCCAGCATTTT. Its protein product is CASSPQGIEQPQHF. The chain employs TRBV18 and TRBJ1-5; weak D call: TRBD1 (5 bases). Germline CDR1 and CDR2: KGHSH and LQKENI. Deletions cut 3 bases from V and 7 bases from J, with 13 bases between. This CDR3 comprises 14 residues. Supplemented by reference TRBV18 and TRBJ1-5, the full variable domain reads NAGVMQNPRHLVRRRGQEARLRCSPMKGHSHVYWYRQLPEEGLKFMVYLQKENIIDESGMPKERFSAEFPKEGPSILRIQQVVRGDSAAYFCASSPQGIEQPQHFGDGTRLSIL.

V is TRBV9 and J is TRBJ2-3; D not certain. Trimming stripped 0 bases from V and 0 bases from J, with 5 bases between. The CDR3 length is 14 residues. In germline, CDR1 is SGDLS, CDR2 YYNGEE. DNA of the CDR3: TGTGCCAGCAGCGTAGCTGCGAGCACAGATACGCAGTATTTT. Translation: CASSVAASTDTQYF.

This clonotype was seen more than once but under ten times. J is TRBJ1-2 and V is TRBV9; D is undetermined. The CDR3 runs 15 residues. Germline lookup yields CDR1 SGDLS and CDR2 YYNGEE. V was trimmed by 4 bases and J by 4 bases, leaving 17 bases between them. CDR3 residues: CASSSTPEASYGYTF. The CDR3 nucleotides are TGTGCCAGCAGCTCAACCCCCGAGGCGAGCTATGGCTACACCTTC.

The V gene is TRBV27, the J gene TRBJ2-2; a weak D match, TRBD2 (5 bases). Trimming removed 2 bases from V and 6 bases from J, with 16 bases in between. This CDR3 contains 16 residues. CDR1 is MNHEY, CDR2 SMNVEV, per germline (reference sequence). CDR3 residues: CASSLDFGRVSGELFF. CDR3 bases: TGTGCCAGCAGTTTAGATTTTGGGAGAGTATCCGGGGAGCTGTTTTTT.

The chain links TRBV12-3 or TRBV12-4 to TRBJ1-1; unclear D gene. The CDR3 length is 19 residues. Trimming pared 5 bases from V and 1 base from J, leaving 26 bases between. In DNA, the CDR3 is TGTGCCAGCAGTCCTACGCGTGTTAGTGGACTAAAGAGGAACACTGAAGCTTTCTTT. Encoded protein: CASSPTRVSGLKRNTEAFF.

This clonotype occurred a few times. This CDR3 is CASSTEINTGELFF. The CDR3 DNA is TGCGCCAGCAGCACGGAGATTAACACCGGGGAGCTGTTTTTT. The rearrangement links TRBV5-1 to TRBJ2-2; D call uncertain. Deletions cut 4 bases from V and 2 bases from J, with 9 bases between. Per the germline V gene, CDR1 is SGHRS and CDR2 is YFSETQ. This CDR3 spans 14 amino acids.

This clonotype was seen ten or more times. This chain connects TRBV10-3 to TRBJ1-1, with D maybe TRBD1 (5 bases). Germline V lookup: CDR1 ENHRY, CDR2 SYGVKD. V was trimmed by 11 bases and J by 5 bases, leaving 24 bases between them. The CDR3 contains 15 residues. The CDR3 bases are TGTGCCGTCCAGAAAGGGGCGACGTTGGGGACTGAAGCTTTCTTT. It yields the protein CAVQKGATLGTEAFF.

The CDR3 DNA reads as TGTGCCAGCAGCTTAGAACTAGCGGGGAGTGACAATGAGCAGTTCTTC. It yields the protein CASSLELAGSDNEQFF. The V call is TRBV7-8, the J call TRBJ2-1, with 10 bases fitting TRBD2. The V gene's germline CDR1 is SGHVS and CDR2 FQNEAQ. The CDR3 contains 16 residues. The V and J ends lost 1 base and 5 bases, in that order; junction bases with no gene match: 5.

The chain is built from TRBV4-1 and TRBJ1-5, with a tentative D call TRBD1 (6 bases). This CDR3 is built from 16 residues. The germline V gene has CDR1 MGHRA and CDR2 YSYEKL. Trimming pared 0 bases from V and 4 bases from J, leaving 13 bases between. The CDR3 protein is CASSQDPGAQNQPQHF. The CDR3 coding sequence is TGCGCCAGCAGCCAAGATCCAGGGGCCCAAAATCAGCCCCAGCATTTT.

This clonotype has a count of ten or more. The V call is TRBV29-1, the J call TRBJ2-5, with D possibly TRBD1 on 5 matching bases. The CDR3 is 13 residues long. Germline lookup yields CDR1 SQVTM and CDR2 ANQGSEA. V was clipped by 3 bases and J by 3 bases, with 11 bases between them. The CDR3 DNA sequence: TGCAGCGTTGATCCCGGACAAAAAGAGACCCAGTACTTC. Translation: CSVDPGQKETQYF.

The V gene is TRBV18, the J gene TRBJ1-6; a weak D match, TRBD1 (6 bases). Germline V lookup: CDR1 KGHSH, CDR2 LQKENI. Trimming shortened V by 0 bases and J by 9 bases, and 12 bases separated the two germline ends. CDR3 length equals 15 residues. DNA for the CDR3: TGTGCCAGCTCACCACCGGCAGGGGAGAGTTCACCCCTCCACTTT. Translated, it gives CASSPPAGESSPLHF.

The chain uses TRBV20-1 and TRBJ2-7; 9 positions match TRBD1. The CDR3 runs 14 residues. J lost 1 base, V lost 5 bases, and 6 bases had no gene match. Germline V gives CDR1 DFQATT, CDR2 SNEGSKA (reference sequence). CDR3 sequence: CSAESTGGSYEQYF. The CDR3 DNA follows: TGCAGTGCTGAGTCGACAGGGGGATCCTACGAGCAGTACTTC.

V usage is TRBV20-1 and J usage is TRBJ2-1; a possible D gene is TRBD2 (5 bases). CDR3 length equals 14 residues. Germline V gives CDR1 DFQATT, CDR2 SNEGSKA (reference sequence). The ends were cut back, 6 bases at V and 2 bases at J, with 14 bases in the middle. CDR3 residues: CSALRSGPYNEQFF. CDR3 bases: TGCAGTGCCCTAAGGAGCGGCCCCTACAATGAGCAGTTCTTC.

The J gene is TRBJ2-1, the V gene TRBV7-2; 10 bases are a match to TRBD1. J was trimmed by 2 bases and V by 0 bases; bases with no gene match: 1. The length of the CDR3 is 16 residues. In germline, CDR1 is SGHTA, CDR2 FQGNSA. For the CDR3, the DNA is TGTGCCAGCAGCTTAGCCGGGACAGGGGCCTACAATGAGCAGTTCTTC. This sequence encodes CASSLAGTGAYNEQFF.

The CDR3 nucleotides are TGTGCCAGCAGGCGACGCTTGACAGTAGCAATTGAAGCTTTCTTT. It encodes CASRRRLTVAIEAFF. The J gene is TRBJ1-1, the V gene TRBV28; D possibly corresponds to TRBD1 (5 bases). The length of the CDR3 is 15 residues. Germline CDR1 is MDHEN and CDR2 is SYDVKM. Trimming took 6 bases from V and 7 from J, leaving 21 bases between them.

This chain joins TRBV14 and TRBJ1-1; perhaps TRBD1 as D (6 bases). This CDR3 is 16 amino acids long. Germline CDR1 is SGHDN and CDR2 is FVKESK. V shed 1 base and J shed 1 base, with 13 bases lying between them. The CDR3 loop reads CASSQVSGQSNTEAFF. CDR3 DNA sequence: TGTGCCAGCAGCCAAGTTTCCGGACAGTCGAACACTGAAGCTTTCTTT.

This clonotype was seen a handful of times. The rearrangement links TRBV5-1 to TRBJ1-3; no firm D call. Trimming took 4 bases from V and 2 from J, leaving 19 bases between them. CDR1 SGHRS and CDR2 YFSETQ come from the germline V gene. This CDR3 contains 17 residues. The CDR3 loop reads CASSPRWKREPGNTIYF. CDR3 sequence (DNA): TGCGCCAGCAGCCCCCGGTGGAAACGGGAACCTGGAAACACCATATATTTT. Full variable domain (missing parts from reference TRBV5-1 and TRBJ1-3): KAGVTQTPRYLIKTRGQQVTLSCSPISGHRSVSWYQQTPGQGLQFLFEYFSETQRNKGNFPGRFSGRQFSNSRSEMNVSTLELGDSALYLCASSPRWKREPGNTIYFGEGSWLTVV.

This clonotype was counted a single time. This chain connects TRBV3-1 to TRBJ2-1; D is uncertain. CDR1 and CDR2 from the germline V gene are LGHDT and YNNKEL (reference sequence). With 4 bases removed from V and 9 bases from J, the gap between germline ends came to 10 bases. The CDR3 length is 12 residues. The CDR3 nucleotides are TGTGCCAGCAGCCGAACAACGGGTGAGCAGTTCTTC. This sequence encodes CASSRTTGEQFF.

This clonotype was picked up a small number of times. The J gene is TRBJ1-1, the V gene TRBV9; possible D gene TRBD1, 5 bases. CDR1 SGDLS and CDR2 YYNGEE come from the germline V gene. V was pared by 3 bases and J by 3 bases, with 12 bases between. The CDR3 is 14 amino acids. CDR3 residues: CASSEVGGYTEAFF. In nucleotides, the CDR3 is TGTGCCAGCAGCGAGGTGGGGGGTTACACTGAAGCTTTCTTT.